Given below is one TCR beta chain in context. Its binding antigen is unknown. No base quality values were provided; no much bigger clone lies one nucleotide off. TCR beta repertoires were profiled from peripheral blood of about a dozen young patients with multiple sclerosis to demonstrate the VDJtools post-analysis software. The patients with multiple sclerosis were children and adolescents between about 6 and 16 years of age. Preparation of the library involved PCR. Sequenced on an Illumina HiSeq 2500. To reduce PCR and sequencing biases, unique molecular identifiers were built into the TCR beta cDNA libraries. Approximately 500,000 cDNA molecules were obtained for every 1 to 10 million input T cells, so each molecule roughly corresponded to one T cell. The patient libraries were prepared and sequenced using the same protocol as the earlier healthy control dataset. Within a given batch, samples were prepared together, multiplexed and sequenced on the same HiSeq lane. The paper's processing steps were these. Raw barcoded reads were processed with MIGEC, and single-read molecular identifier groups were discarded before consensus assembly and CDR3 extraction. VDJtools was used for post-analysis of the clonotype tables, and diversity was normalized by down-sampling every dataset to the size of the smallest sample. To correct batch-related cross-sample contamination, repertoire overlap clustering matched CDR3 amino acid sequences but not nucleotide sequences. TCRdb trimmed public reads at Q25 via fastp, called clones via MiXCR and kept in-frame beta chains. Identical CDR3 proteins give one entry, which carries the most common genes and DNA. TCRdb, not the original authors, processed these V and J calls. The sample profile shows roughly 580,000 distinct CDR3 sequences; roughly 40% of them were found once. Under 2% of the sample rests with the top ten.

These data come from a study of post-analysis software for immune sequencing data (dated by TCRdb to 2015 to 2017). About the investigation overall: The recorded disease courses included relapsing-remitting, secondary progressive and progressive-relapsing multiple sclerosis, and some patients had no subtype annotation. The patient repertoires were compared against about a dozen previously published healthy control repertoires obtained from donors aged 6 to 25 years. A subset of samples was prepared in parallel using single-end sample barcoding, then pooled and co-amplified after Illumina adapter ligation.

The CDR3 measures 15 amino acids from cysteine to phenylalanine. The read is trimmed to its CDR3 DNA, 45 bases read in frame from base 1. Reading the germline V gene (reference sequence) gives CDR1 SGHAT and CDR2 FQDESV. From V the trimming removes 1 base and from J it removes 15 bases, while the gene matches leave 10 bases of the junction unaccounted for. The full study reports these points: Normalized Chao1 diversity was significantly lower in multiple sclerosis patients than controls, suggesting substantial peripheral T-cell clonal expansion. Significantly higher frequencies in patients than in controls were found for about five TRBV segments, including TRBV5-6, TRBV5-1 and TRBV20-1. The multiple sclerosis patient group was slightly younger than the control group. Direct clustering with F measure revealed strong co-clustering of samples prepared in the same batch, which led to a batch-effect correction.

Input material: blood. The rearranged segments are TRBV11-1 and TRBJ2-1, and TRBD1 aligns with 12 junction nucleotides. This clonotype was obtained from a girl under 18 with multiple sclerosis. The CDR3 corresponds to CASSLGDRGLSNRFF. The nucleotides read TGTGCCAGCAGCTTAGGGGACAGGGGGCTGAGCAACCGGTTCTTC. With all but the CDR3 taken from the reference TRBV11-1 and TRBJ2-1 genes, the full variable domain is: EAEVAQSPRYKITEKSQAVAFWCDPISGHATLYWYRQILGQGPELLVQFQDESVVDDSQLPKDRFSAERLKGVDSTLKIQPAELGDSAMYLCASSLGDRGLSNRFFGPGTRLTVL.